This T cell receptor (beta chain) is drawn from a study of cytomegalovirus exposure and HLA in healthy donors. The study's findings and limits: Sequences of the TCR beta chain were said to predict the HLA-A and HLA-B alleles of most subjects accurately. Immune exposure information comprised only CMV serostatus. Reports indicated that the classifier achieved high specificity and sensitivity in diagnosing cytomegalovirus status.

PCR involved 60 Vbeta and 13 Jbeta primers. The protocol was immunoSEQ multiplex PCR, while the TCRdb copy is restricted to in-frame clones and leaves out a portion. The data show more than 85,000 clones, with around 75% seen just once and approximately 2% held by the top ten. Note on this clone: Antigen: not known. At the DNA level, this CDR3 is encoded by other sequences in the same sample as well.

CDR1 is MNHEY, CDR2 SMNVEV, per germline (reference sequence). Trimming stripped 2 bases from V and 0 bases from J, with 13 bases between. The CDR3 has 16 amino acids. The sequenced sample consisted of PBMCs. The clonotype was recovered from a man aged 25-45 years in good health and CMV-seronegative. The chain links TRBV27 to TRBJ1-1; TRBD1 is a possible D gene (5 bases). As DNA, the CDR3 is TGTGCCAGCAGTTTAAGTCTACGGGGGATGAACACTGAAGCTTTCTTT. It codes for CASSLSLRGMNTEAFF.